The clone carrying this T cell receptor (beta chain) was counted ten times or more. Preparation of the TCRbeta library was carried out with unique molecular identifiers. One entry per CDR3 protein results from TCRdb running MiXCR on the PCR reads. This sample has hundreds of thousands of distinct CDR3 sequences; around 17% occur once, and the top ten carry about 1.1%. The data stem from a study of T-cell reconstitution after alpha-beta-depleted transplantation in children. V lost 5 bases and J lost 7; bases outside the gene matches: 17. The CDR3 sequence is 16 residues long. Germline V lookup: CDR1 DFQATT, CDR2 SNEGSKA (reference sequence).

The specimen was PBMCs from the stem cell graft donor, collected from the stem cell graft. V gene TRBV20-1 combines with J gene TRBJ1-1, with 9 positions matching TRBD1. The TCR comes from a human donor who donated a stem cell graft to a child with acute myeloid leukemia. The CDR3 coding sequence is TGCAGTGCTCCGGGACAGGGAGTAGTGCACACTGGTGAAGCTTTCTTT. Protein: CSAPGQGVVHTGEAFF.